The present T cell receptor beta chain was sequenced within a study of blood T cell repertoires in COVID-19. Whole-study context: Samples representing acute and convalescent COVID-19 were sourced from the United States, Italy and Spain. PBMCs, B-cell-depleted T cells, or T cells were the source of the cDNA or gDNA that made up the material.

This CDR3 comprises 14 residues. Germline V gene sequence: CDR1 LGHNA, CDR2 YSLEER. V dropped 1 base and J dropped 2 bases, with 8 bases sitting between them. In the original processing: Reference gene primers were amplified, and this amplification served to estimate nucleated cell counts. Profiling relied on immunoSEQ multiplex PCR, and the TCRdb table lists in-frame clones only, not all of them. Clone size and V and J calls were adopted from that table, with D and trimming inferred from the DNA. Here the sample spans about 48,000 clones, 80% to 90% being singletons. This clonotype was obtained from a man aged 40-50 years with acute or convalescent COVID-19. Material: peripheral blood. This chain links TRBV4-3 with TRBJ1-1; D remains ambiguous. The CDR3 nucleotides read TGCGCCAGCAGCCAAGCCGAGGGAAACACTGAAGCTTTCTTT. This translates into CASSQAEGNTEAFF.